What follows are 24 T cell receptor beta chains derived from one specimen sequenced in a study of T cells in Graves' hyperthyroidism and ophthalmopathy. Amplified regions were TCR beta CDR3 sequences from RNA transcripts. A set of HTBI primers served as the primers for a first-round RT-PCR of the TCR CDR3. A single record per CDR3 protein comes from TCRdb applying MiXCR to the multiplex PCR reads. Altogether 500,000 to 650,000 distinct CDR3 sequences are present, roughly 15% being singletons, with the ten largest covering around 12%. The sample taken for sequencing was blood. The receptors shown here come from a woman aged 45-59 years with Graves' ophthalmopathy.

This clonotype was found a few times. The chain recombines TRBV5-1 with TRBJ1-5; perhaps TRBD1 as D (6 bases). Germline CDR1 SGHRS, CDR2 YFSETQ. This CDR3 has 14 residues. The germline V and J ends were trimmed by 2 bases and 6 bases, with 12 bases remaining between them. The CDR3 DNA follows: TGCGCCAGCAGCTTAAGGCAGGGGAGTCAGCCCCAGCATTTT. This codes for CASSLRQGSQPQHF.

As concerns this clonotype: A much larger clone is a single base away; this may be a read error. CDR3 protein: CASCTGTSGKYEQYF. In DNA, the CDR3 is TGTGCCAGCTGTACTGGGACTAGCGGGAAATACGAGCAGTACTTC. This chain uses TRBV28 with TRBJ2-7, with 13 nucleotides matching TRBD2. The junction had 8 bases not matched to a gene; V was cut back by 8 bases and J by 4 bases. The CDR3 spans 15 residues. Germline CDR1 reads MDHEN; CDR2 reads SYDVKM.

This clonotype came up many times. The V gene is TRBV20-1, the J gene TRBJ1-2; 7 nucleotides align to TRBD1. This CDR3 contains 15 residues. Germline CDR1 DFQATT, CDR2 SNEGSKA (reference sequence). The ends lost 6 bases at V and 1 base at J; junction bases unmatched: 11. CDR3 DNA: TGCAGTGCCAAGGTCGACAGGGTTTTTAACTATGGCTACACCTTC. Translation: CSAKVDRVFNYGYTF.

This clonotype has a count of ten or more. The chain has TRBV27 and TRBJ2-2, with 7 bases aligning to TRBD1. Germline V gene data show CDR1 as MNHEY and CDR2 as SMNVEV (reference sequence). The CDR3 is made up of 17 amino acids. Trimming took 2 bases from V and 0 from J; bases not matched to a gene: 6. The DNA for the CDR3 is TGTGCCAGCAGTTTACGCTGGACAGGACCGAACACCGGGGAGCTGTTTTTT. It codes for CASSLRWTGPNTGELFF.

This chain links TRBV20-1 with TRBJ2-5, with TRBD2 matching over 10 bases. The CDR3 sequence is 15 residues long. V shed 3 bases, J shed 5 bases, and the junction held 9 bases outside the gene matches. In germline, CDR1 is DFQATT, CDR2 SNEGSKA (reference sequence). The CDR3: CSASNIAGGGETQYF. The CDR3 nucleotides read TGCAGTGCTAGCAACATAGCGGGAGGTGGGGAGACCCAGTACTTC.

The CDR3 here is CSARDVGTGELFF. CDR3 DNA sequence: TGCAGTGCTAGAGATGTAGGCACCGGGGAGCTGTTTTTT. The gene calls are TRBV20-1 and TRBJ2-2; D not certain. The CDR3 is made up of 13 amino acids. V lost 0 bases and J lost 4, with 6 bases in between. The germline V gene encodes CDR1 DFQATT and CDR2 SNEGSKA (reference sequence).

The sample holds a few counts of this clonotype. The rearrangement joins TRBV25-1 to TRBJ2-5; perhaps TRBD2 as D (5 bases). The germline gives CDR1 MGHDK, CDR2 SYGVNS. The CDR3 contains 14 residues. The V end lost 4 bases, the J end lost 5 bases, and 14 bases lay between the germline ends. The CDR3 loop is CASSAYHERETQYF. CDR3 in DNA: TGTGCCAGCAGTGCTTATCATGAGCGGGAGACCCAGTACTTC.

This clonotype showed up just a few times. The chain has TRBV7-6 and TRBJ1-4, with D possibly TRBD1 on 5 matching bases. The V gene lost 3 bases and the J gene lost 0 bases, with 14 bases spanning the gap. CDR3 length equals 17 residues. CDR1 and CDR2 (germline): SGHVS, FNYEAQ. The DNA for the CDR3 is TGTGCCAGCAGCTTGGGGGTGCTTAAAACAACTAATGAAAAACTGTTTTTT. Its translation: CASSLGVLKTTNEKLFF.

This clonotype was picked up many times. The chain has TRBV6-2 or TRBV6-3 and TRBJ2-7; D unresolved. The V end lost 2 bases, the J end lost 6 bases, and 8 bases lay between the germline ends. The germline V gene has CDR1 MNHEY and CDR2 SVGEGT. This CDR3 contains 12 residues. The CDR3: CASSYGSGEQYF. As DNA, the CDR3 is TGTGCCAGCAGTTACGGTTCGGGCGAGCAGTACTTC.

As concerns this clonotype: This may come from a read error, since a much larger clone is one base off. The chain is built from TRBV28 and TRBJ2-3, with 10 bases fitting TRBD2. CDR3 size: 15 residues. CDR1 and CDR2 from the germline V gene are MDHEN and SYDVKM. CDR3 sequence (DNA): TGTGCCAGCAGCACCGGGACTAGCGCCTCAGATCCGCAGTATTTT. This translates into CASSTGTSASDPQYF.

The chain carries TRBV7-3 and TRBJ2-7; 10 positions match TRBD2. V gave up 5 bases and J gave up 2 bases; unmatched junction bases: 9. Germline V gives CDR1 SGHTA, CDR2 FQGTGA. CDR3 size: 16 residues. DNA of the CDR3: TGTGCCAGCAGCCCTCAGGGACTAGCGCCGACCTACGAGCAGTACTTC. It is translated as CASSPQGLAPTYEQYF.

This clonotype was counted a few times. The chain recombines TRBV27 with TRBJ1-6; 7 bases align to TRBD1. The CDR3 spans 15 residues. Germline V gives CDR1 MNHEY, CDR2 SMNVEV (reference sequence). V shed 3 bases and J 8 bases; nucleotides not matched to a gene: 7. The CDR3 loop is CASSFDRANDSPLHF. CDR3 coding DNA: TGTGCCAGCAGTTTTGACAGGGCAAATGATTCACCCCTCCACTTT.

This clonotype turned up a few times. V is TRBV20-1 and J is TRBJ1-2; 7 bases align to TRBD1. Per germline, CDR1 DFQATT and CDR2 SNEGSKA (reference sequence). The V segment lost 0 bases and the J segment 0 bases; nucleotides outside the gene matches: 4. The length of the CDR3 is 15 residues. CDR3 nucleotide sequence: TGCAGTGCTAGAGATTGGGACAGTACTAACTATGGCTACACCTTC. This translates into CSARDWDSTNYGYTF.

This clonotype was seen at least ten times. The genes are TRBV6-5 and TRBJ1-1; no firm D call. This CDR3 spans 14 amino acids. Trimming cost V 2 bases and J 0 bases, with 7 bases left between them. From germline, CDR1 is MNHEY and CDR2 SVGAGI. The CDR3 DNA sequence: TGTGCCAGCAGTTACCGACACCTGAACACTGAAGCTTTCTTT. Protein sequence: CASSYRHLNTEAFF.

The table lists this clonotype with many counts. V and J are TRBV11-2 and TRBJ2-1; 16 bases are a match to TRBD2. The junction had 8 bases not matched to a gene; V was cut back by 1 base and J by 2 bases. The CDR3 totals 20 residues. Germline CDR1 is SGHAT and CDR2 is FQNNGV. The CDR3 sequence is CASSLGMGTSGRATYNEQFF. CDR3 coding DNA: TGTGCCAGCAGCTTAGGAATGGGGACTAGCGGGAGGGCAACCTACAATGAGCAGTTCTTC.

At least ten counts were recorded for this clonotype. The chain links TRBV2 to TRBJ2-7; D possibly corresponds to TRBD2 (6 bases). The CDR3 is 13 amino acids. CDR1 SNHLY and CDR2 FYNNEI come from the germline V gene. Trimming shortened V by 7 bases and J by 3 bases, and 13 bases separated the two germline ends. CDR3 sequence (DNA): TGTGCCAGCACCCTAGCGACCGTCTACGAGCAGTACTTC. It specifies CASTLATVYEQYF.

This clonotype was picked up many times. J is TRBJ1-5 and V is TRBV18, with a possible D match to TRBD1 (5 bases). Germline CDR1 KGHSH, CDR2 LQKENI. The CDR3 extends over 14 amino acids. Trimming pared 0 bases from V and 7 bases from J, leaving 10 bases between. In DNA, the CDR3 is TGTGCCAGCTCACCACCAGGGGTCCTCCAGCCCCAGCATTTT. This encodes CASSPPGVLQPQHF.

This clonotype was seen at least ten times. CDR3 in amino acids: CASSPLAPYEQYF. CDR3 in DNA: TGTGCCAGCAGTCCCCTTGCGCCCTACGAGCAGTACTTC. This sequence joins TRBV27 and TRBJ2-7; D uncertain. The V end was cut by 5 bases, the J end by 2 bases, with 10 bases between. This CDR3 spans 13 amino acids. Germline V gene data show CDR1 as MNHEY and CDR2 as SMNVEV (reference sequence).

The chain is built from TRBV4-1 and TRBJ2-2; D gene uncertain. V was clipped by 3 bases and J by 3 bases, with 5 bases between them. Germline lookup yields CDR1 MGHRA and CDR2 YSYEKL. CDR3 length: 13 amino acids. CDR3 loop: CASSHDYTGELFF. CDR3 in DNA: TGCGCCAGCAGCCACGACTACACCGGGGAGCTGTTTTTT.

Ten or more counts support this clonotype. The rearrangement links TRBV27 to TRBJ2-1; D is possibly TRBD1 (5 bases). The V gene's germline CDR1 is MNHEY and CDR2 SMNVEV (reference sequence). Between the trimmed V and J ends, which lost 6 bases and 9 bases, there was a span of 15 bases. The length of the CDR3 is 13 residues. CDR3 protein: CASSGLGRGEQFF. CDR3 bases: TGTGCCAGCAGCGGGCTAGGAAGGGGTGAGCAGTTCTTC.

This clonotype was observed many times. The V gene is TRBV2, the J gene TRBJ1-3; D is uncertain. Germline CDR1 reads SNHLY; CDR2 reads FYNNEI. Trimming took off 2 bases at V and 7 bases at J, with 3 bases between the two ends. The CDR3 is 11 amino acids. The CDR3 reads CASSEYNTIYF. The DNA for the CDR3 is TGTGCCAGCAGTGAATACAACACCATATATTTT. Full variable domain (remainder filled in from reference TRBV2 and TRBJ1-3): EPEVTQTPSHQVTQMGQEVILRCVPISNHLYFYWYRQILGQKVEFLVSFYNNEISEKSEIFDDQFSVERPDGSNFTLKIRSTKLEDSAMYFCASSEYNTIYFGEGSWLTVV.

The J gene is TRBJ1-5, the V gene TRBV15, with TRBD1 identical over 11 bases. The length of the CDR3 is 17 residues. V dropped 1 base and J dropped 0; count of bases not matched to a gene: 2. Germline CDR1 reads LNHNV; CDR2 reads YYDKDF (reference sequence). CDR3 DNA: TGTGCCACCAGCAGAGTGGGACAGGGGGATAGCAATCAGCCCCAGCATTTT. Encoded protein: CATSRVGQGDSNQPQHF. Full variable domain (outside the CDR3, taken from reference TRBV15 and TRBJ1-5): DAMVIQNPRYQVTQFGKPVTLSCSQTLNHNVMYWYQQKSSQAPKLLFHYYDKDFNNEADTPDNFQSRRPNTSFCFLDIRSPGLGDTAMYLCATSRVGQGDSNQPQHFGDGTRLSIL.

At least ten counts were recorded for this clonotype. CDR3 residues: CASSPLAYEQYF. Here the CDR3 DNA reads TGTGCCAGCAGCCCCCTAGCCTACGAGCAGTACTTC. The chain recombines TRBV28 with TRBJ2-7; D is ambiguous. Per germline, CDR1 MDHEN and CDR2 SYDVKM. The V end was cut by 6 bases, the J end by 2 bases, with 8 bases between. This CDR3 is built from 12 residues.

This clonotype appeared a few times. The chain links TRBV5-6 to TRBJ2-5; TRBD2 might be the D (6 bases). Germline V gives CDR1 SGHDT, CDR2 YYEEEE. Deletions cut 0 bases from V and 0 bases from J, with 12 bases between. CDR3 length equals 16 residues. In nucleotides, the CDR3 is TGTGCCAGCAGCTTGGGCTTAGCGGAGTACCAAGAGACCCAGTACTTC. Encoded protein: CASSLGLAEYQETQYF.